Sequencing of this TCR beta chain was carried out in a study of regulatory T cells in long-lasting Graves disease. Study observations and caveats: The study found lower TCR diversity in persistent Graves' patients than in newly diagnosed ones. There were preferences for TRBV28, TRBJ1-2 and TRBJ2-5 in persistent disease.

The time point is: newly diagnosed GD, antithyroid drugs for less than 3 months. Making the TCR library involved RNA that had been extracted from PBMCs. Each of the patients was recruited from an endocrinology department situated in Xi'an, China. Relying on iRepertoire HTBI primers and Arm-PCR of CDR3 regions, the team built TCR beta libraries. In the original workflow: Segment identification across samples yielded 60 to 80 TRBV and roughly 15 TRBJ segments. In TCRdb, the multiplex PCR reads were re-called with MiXCR into one record per CDR3 protein. For this entry, the V and J calls and clone size follow TCRdb and not the study's own pipeline. This table has about 300,000 distinct CDR3 sequences, under 20% appearing once. This clonotype was observed at least ten times. Its matching antigen is unknown. V dropped 6 bases and J dropped 1; count of bases not matched to a gene: 9. Germline V gene sequence: CDR1 DFQATT, CDR2 SNEGSKA (reference sequence). The CDR3 covers 17 residues.

The sequence came from a female donor with Graves disease. The sample in question was peripheral blood mononuclear cells (PBMCs), obtained at new diagnosis, from a patient treated with antithyroid drugs. V gene TRBV20-1 combines with J gene TRBJ2-3; the match to TRBD2 covers 14 bases. The CDR3 DNA follows: TGCAGTGCCTCGGGGACTAGCGGGAGAAGCGGCACAGATACGCAGTATTTT. This translates into CSASGTSGRSGTDTQYF.